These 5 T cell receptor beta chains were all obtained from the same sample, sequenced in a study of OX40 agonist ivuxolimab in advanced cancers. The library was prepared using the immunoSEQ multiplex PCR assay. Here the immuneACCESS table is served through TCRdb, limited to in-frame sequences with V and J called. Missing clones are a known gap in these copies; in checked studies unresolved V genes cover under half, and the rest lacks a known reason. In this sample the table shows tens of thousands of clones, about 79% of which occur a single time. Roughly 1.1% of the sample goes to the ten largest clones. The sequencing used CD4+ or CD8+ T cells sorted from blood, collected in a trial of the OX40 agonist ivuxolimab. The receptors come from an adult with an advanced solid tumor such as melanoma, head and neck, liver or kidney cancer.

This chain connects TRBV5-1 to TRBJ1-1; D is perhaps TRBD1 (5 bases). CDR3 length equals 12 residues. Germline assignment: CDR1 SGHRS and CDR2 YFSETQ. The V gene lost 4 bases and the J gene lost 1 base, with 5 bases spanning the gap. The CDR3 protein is CASSGQNTEAFF. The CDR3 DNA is TGCGCCAGCAGCGGACAGAACACTGAAGCTTTCTTT.

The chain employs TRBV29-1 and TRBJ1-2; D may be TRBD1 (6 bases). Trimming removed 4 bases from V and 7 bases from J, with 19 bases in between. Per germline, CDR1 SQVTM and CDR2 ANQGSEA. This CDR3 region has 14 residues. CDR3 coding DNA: TGCAGCGTTGGTCGGGGGCATGGAGCTATTGGCTACACCTTC. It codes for CSVGRGHGAIGYTF.

Here the CDR3 DNA reads TGTGCCAGCTCACTACTTCCGACAGGGATCCAAGAGACCCAGTACTTC. Amino acids: CASSLLPTGIQETQYF. J is TRBJ2-5 and V is TRBV18; TRBD1 matches 7 bases. The CDR3 runs to 16 residues. CDR1 is KGHSH, CDR2 LQKENI, per germline. V lost 4 bases, J lost 1 base, and 9 bases stayed unmatched. Full variable domain (outside the CDR3, taken from reference TRBV18 and TRBJ2-5): NAGVMQNPRHLVRRRGQEARLRCSPMKGHSHVYWYRQLPEEGLKFMVYLQKENIIDESGMPKERFSAEFPKEGPSILRIQQVVRGDSAAYFCASSLLPTGIQETQYFGPGTRLLVL.

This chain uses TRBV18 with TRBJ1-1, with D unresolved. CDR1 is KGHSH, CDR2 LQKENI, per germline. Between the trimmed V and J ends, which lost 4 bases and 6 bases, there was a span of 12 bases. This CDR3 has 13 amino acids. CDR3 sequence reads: CASSLGISAEAFF. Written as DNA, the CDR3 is TGTGCCAGCTCACTGGGGATTAGCGCTGAAGCTTTCTTT.

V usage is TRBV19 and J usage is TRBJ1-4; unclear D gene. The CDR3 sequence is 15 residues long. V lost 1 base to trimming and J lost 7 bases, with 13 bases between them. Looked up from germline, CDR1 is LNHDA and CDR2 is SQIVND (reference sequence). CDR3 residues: CASSIVPGGREKLFF. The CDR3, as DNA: TGTGCCAGTAGTATAGTGCCGGGAGGGCGTGAAAAACTGTTTTTT.